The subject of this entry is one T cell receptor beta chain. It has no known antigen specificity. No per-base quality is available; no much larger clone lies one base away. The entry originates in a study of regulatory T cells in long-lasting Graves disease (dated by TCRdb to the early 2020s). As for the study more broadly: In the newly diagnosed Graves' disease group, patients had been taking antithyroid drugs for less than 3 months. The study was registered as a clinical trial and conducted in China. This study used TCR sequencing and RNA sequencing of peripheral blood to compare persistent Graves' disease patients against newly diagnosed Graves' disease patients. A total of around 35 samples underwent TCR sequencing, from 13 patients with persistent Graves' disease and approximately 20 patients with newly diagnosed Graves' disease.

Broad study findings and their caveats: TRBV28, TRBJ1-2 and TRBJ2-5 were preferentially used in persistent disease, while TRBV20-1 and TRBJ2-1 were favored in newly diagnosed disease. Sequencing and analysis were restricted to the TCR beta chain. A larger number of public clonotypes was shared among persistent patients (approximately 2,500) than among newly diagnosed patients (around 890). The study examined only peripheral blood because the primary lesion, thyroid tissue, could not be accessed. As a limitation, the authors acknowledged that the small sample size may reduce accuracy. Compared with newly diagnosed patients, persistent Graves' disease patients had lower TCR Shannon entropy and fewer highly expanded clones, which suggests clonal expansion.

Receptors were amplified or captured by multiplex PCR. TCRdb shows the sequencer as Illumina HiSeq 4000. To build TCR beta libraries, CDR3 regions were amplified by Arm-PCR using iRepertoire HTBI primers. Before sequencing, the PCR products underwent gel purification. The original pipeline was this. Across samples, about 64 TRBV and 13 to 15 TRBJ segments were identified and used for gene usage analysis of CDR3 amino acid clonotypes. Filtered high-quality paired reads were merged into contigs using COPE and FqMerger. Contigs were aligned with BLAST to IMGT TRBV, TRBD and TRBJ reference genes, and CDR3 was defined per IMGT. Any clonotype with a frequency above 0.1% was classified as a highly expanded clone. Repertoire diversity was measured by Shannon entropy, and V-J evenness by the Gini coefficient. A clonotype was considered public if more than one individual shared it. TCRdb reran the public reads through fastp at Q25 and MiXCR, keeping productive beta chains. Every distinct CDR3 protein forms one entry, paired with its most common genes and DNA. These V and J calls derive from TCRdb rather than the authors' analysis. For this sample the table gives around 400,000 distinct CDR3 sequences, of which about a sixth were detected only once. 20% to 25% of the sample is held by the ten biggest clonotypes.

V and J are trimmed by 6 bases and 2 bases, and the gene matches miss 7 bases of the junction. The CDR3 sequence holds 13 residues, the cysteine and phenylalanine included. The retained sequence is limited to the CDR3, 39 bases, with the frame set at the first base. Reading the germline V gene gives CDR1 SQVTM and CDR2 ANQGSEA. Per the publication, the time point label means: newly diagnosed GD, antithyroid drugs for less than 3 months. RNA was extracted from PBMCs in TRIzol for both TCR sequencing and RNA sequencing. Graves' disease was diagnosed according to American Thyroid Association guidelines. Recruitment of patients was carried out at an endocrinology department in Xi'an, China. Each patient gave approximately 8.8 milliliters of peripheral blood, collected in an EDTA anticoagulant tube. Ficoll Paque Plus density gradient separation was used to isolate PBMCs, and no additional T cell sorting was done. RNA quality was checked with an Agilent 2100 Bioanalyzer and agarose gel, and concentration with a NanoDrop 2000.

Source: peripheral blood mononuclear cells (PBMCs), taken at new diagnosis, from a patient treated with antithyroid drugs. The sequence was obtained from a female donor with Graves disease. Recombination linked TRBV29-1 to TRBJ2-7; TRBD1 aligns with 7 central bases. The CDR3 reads CSVIRGGAYEQYF. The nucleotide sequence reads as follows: TGCAGCGTAATTCGAGGGGGCGCCTACGAGCAGTACTTC.